This is a list of T cell receptor beta chains from one sample in a study of blood T cell repertoires in COVID-19. TCRdb keeps only in-frame clones here, not all; method: immunoSEQ multiplex PCR. This table has about 250,000 clones, roughly four fifths appearing once. Input material: peripheral blood. The source of these receptors is a man aged 80 or over with acute or convalescent COVID-19. CDR3s include the opening cysteine and the closing phenylalanine or tryptophan. A D gene is named only where the DNA matches it firmly. Where a row states a size, it is once, few, many or the class of an expanded clone; other rows omit it.

size,J,D,V,DNA,CDR3
once,TRBJ1-1,TRBD1,TRBV5-1,TGCGCCAGCAGCCCAGGGACAGGGGGCGACCCAGGCACTGAAGCTTTCTTT,CASSPGTGGDPGTEAFF
NA,TRBJ2-7,NA,TRBV5-1,TGCGCCAGCAGCTTGGCCAGGGGCCTCTACGAGCAGTACTTC,CASSLARGLYEQYF
NA,TRBJ1-6,TRBD1,TRBV2,TGTGCCAGCAGTACGGACAGGTACAATTCACCCCTCCACTTT,CASSTDRYNSPLHF
NA,TRBJ1-1,NA,TRBV19,TGTGCCAGTAGTGTAAACAGGGTCATGAACACTGAAGCTTTCTTT,CASSVNRVMNTEAFF
NA,TRBJ2-1,TRBD2,TRBV19,TGTGCCAGTAGTCCCCGGGGACTAGCGGTTGGGGTTGGGTATGAGCAGTTCTTC,CASSPRGLAVGVGYEQFF
NA,TRBJ2-1,NA,TRBV2,TGTGCCAGCACAGGGCTGCAGTACAATGAGCAGTTCTTC,CASTGLQYNEQFF
NA,TRBJ1-2,TRBD1,TRBV15,TGTGCCACCAGCAGAGATACCAGGGGGCGAAACTATGGCTACACCTTC,CATSRDTRGRNYGYTF
few,TRBJ2-3,NA,TRBV6-5,TGTGCCAGCAGCAGGGCGTTTAGCACAGATACGCAGTATTTT,CASSRAFSTDTQYF
NA,TRBJ2-2,NA,TRBV30,TGTGCCTGGAGTGTAGCTGGGGAGCTGTTTTTT,CAWSVAGELFF
NA,TRBJ1-3,NA,TRBV9,TGTGCCAGCAGCGGCCGGGATGTCTCTGGAAACACCATATATTTT,CASSGRDVSGNTIYF
NA,TRBJ2-7,NA,TRBV6-4,TGTGCCAGCAGTGAGCAGGCTACCTACGAGCAGTACTTC,CASSEQATYEQYF
NA,TRBJ1-2,NA,TRBV2,TGTGCCAGCGGGGACGGGAGATTCAATGGCTACACCTTC,CASGDGRFNGYTF
NA,TRBJ2-2,TRBD2,TRBV19,TGTGCCAGTAGTGCACCCGGACTAGTAGCGCCGACCGGGGAGCTGTTTTTT,CASSAPGLVAPTGELFF
once,TRBJ2-7,TRBD1,TRBV14,TGTGCCAGCAGCCAAGATTGGACAGGGGAGGCCGAGCAGTACTTC,CASSQDWTGEAEQYF
few,TRBJ1-1,TRBD1,TRBV5-1,TGCGCCAGCAGCCCGGACAGGGGGACTGAAGCTTTCTTT,CASSPDRGTEAFF
NA,TRBJ2-2,TRBD2,TRBV10-3,TGTGCCATCGGTTCTAGCGGGAGTCGCGGAACCGGGGAGCTGTTTTTT,CAIGSSGSRGTGELFF
few,TRBJ2-7,NA,TRBV9,TGTGCCAGCAGCCGACAGTCCTTCTACGAGCAGTACTTC,CASSRQSFYEQYF
NA,TRBJ1-1,NA,TRBV18,TGTGCCAGCTCACCAATAGACACCATGAACACTGAAGCTTTCTTT,CASSPIDTMNTEAFF
NA,TRBJ1-6,NA,TRBV14,TGTGCCAGCAGCCAAACAGATTCTAATTCACCCCTCCACTTT,CASSQTDSNSPLHF
NA,TRBJ1-2,NA,TRBV5-1,TGCGCCAGCAGCTTGACCGGGGAAAGGAATGGCTACACCTTC,CASSLTGERNGYTF
NA,TRBJ2-7,TRBD1,TRBV9,TGTGCCAGCAGCTTACAGGGGGGCTCCTACGAGCAGTACTTC,CASSLQGGSYEQYF
NA,TRBJ2-3,NA,TRBV7-9,TGTGCCAGCACCTTCCAGGGTGGGGCAGATACGCAGTATTTT,CASTFQGGADTQYF
NA,TRBJ1-6,NA,TRBV6-4,TGTGCCAGCAGTGTATCCACAGGGAGACCCCTCCACTTT,CASSVSTGRPLHF
NA,TRBJ2-7,TRBD2,TRBV6-5,TGTGCCGGACGTAGCGGGAAGTCCTACGAGCAGTACTTC,CAGRSGKSYEQYF
NA,TRBJ2-7,NA,TRBV7-6,TGTGCCAGCAGCTCCGACAGGAGATCCTCCTACGAGCAGTACTTC,CASSSDRRSSYEQYF
NA,TRBJ2-5,TRBD2,TRBV7-9,TGTGCCAGCAGCTTTTCGACTAGCGGGAGGAGAAAGACCCAGTACTTC,CASSFSTSGRRKTQYF
NA,TRBJ2-3,NA,TRBV3-1/TRBV3-2,TGTGCCAGCAGCCAAGGCCCAACTAGCACAGATACGCAGTATTTT,CASSQGPTSTDTQYF
NA,TRBJ1-5,NA,TRBV7-8,TGTGCCAGCAGCCAAACGGTTCAGCCCCAGCATTTT,CASSQTVQPQHF
NA,TRBJ1-6,NA,TRBV19,TGTGCCAGTAGAGCTGCCTCCTCCTATAATTCACCCCTCCACTTT,CASRAASSYNSPLHF
NA,TRBJ2-3,NA,TRBV9,TGTGCCAGCAGCGTACGAGGCATAGATACGCAGTATTTT,CASSVRGIDTQYF
NA,TRBJ2-7,NA,TRBV5-4,TGTGCCAGCAGCCCAAGGGGGCGGGGGGCCTTCGAGCAGTACTTC,CASSPRGRGAFEQYF
NA,TRBJ1-5,NA,TRBV28,TGTGCCAGCAGGGTTACAGGGTTCGGTCAGCCCCAGCATTTT,CASRVTGFGQPQHF
NA,TRBJ2-5,TRBD1,TRBV9,TGTGCCAGCAGCGCCGGGGACAGGGGGCGAGAGACCCAGTACTTC,CASSAGDRGRETQYF
NA,TRBJ2-1,TRBD2,TRBV5-1,TGCGCCAGCAGCGTGTCGCAAGCGGGAGGGACTAATGAGCAGTTCTTC,CASSVSQAGGTNEQFF
once,TRBJ2-7,NA,TRBV6-5,TGTGCCAGCAGTTACATTCGTGGGTCGGGAATGAGAGAGCAGTACTTC,CASSYIRGSGMREQYF
once,TRBJ2-2,TRBD1,TRBV7-3,TGTGCCAGCAGCCTCGGGGACAGTAACACCGGGGAGCTGTTTTTT,CASSLGDSNTGELFF
once,TRBJ1-1,NA,TRBV5-1,TGCGCCAGCAGCTTGGACAGGGAGGCTTTCTTT,CASSLDREAFF
few,TRBJ2-3,TRBD1,TRBV7-3,TGTGCCAGCAGCTTAAGGGGACAGCGCACAGATACGCAGTATTTT,CASSLRGQRTDTQYF
NA,TRBJ1-1,NA,TRBV3-1/TRBV3-2,TGTGCCAGCAGCCAAGCCCGCCGGAAGGGGACTAACACTGAAGCTTTCTTT,CASSQARRKGTNTEAFF